This T cell receptor (beta chain) was documented in a study of identical twins. Overall study findings and caveats: Cross-sectional statistics underpinned the conclusions; the same donors were not followed.

This clonotype occurred many times. Its target is unknown. Template switching added a universal primer site, and cDNA bore unique molecular identifiers. TCRdb called the 5' RACE reads again in MiXCR, with one record for every CDR3 protein. Among about 240,000 distinct CDR3 sequences listed, 7% to 8.5% were seen once. Healthy Caucasians, and only they, were the donors. The CDR3 runs 17 residues. CDR1 is SNHLY, CDR2 FYNNEI, per germline. V gave up 7 bases and J gave up 1 base; unmatched junction bases: 11. A further study also used this sample, focusing on yellow fever vaccine responses in identical twins.

What was sequenced was CD8+ T cells sorted from blood. This chain uses TRBV2 with TRBJ2-3, with 10 bases that match TRBD2. The receptor's source is a woman younger than 35 in good health. CDR3 protein: CASIRKILAGGTDTQYF. CDR3 DNA: TGTGCCAGCATTCGAAAAATCCTAGCGGGAGGCACAGATACGCAGTATTTT. Filled out from reference TRBV2 and TRBJ2-3, the complete variable domain reads EPEVTQTPSHQVTQMGQEVILRCVPISNHLYFYWYRQILGQKVEFLVSFYNNEISEKSEIFDDQFSVERPDGSNFTLKIRSTKLEDSAMYFCASIRKILAGGTDTQYFGPGTRLTVL.